These 13 T cell receptor beta chains came from one sample sequenced in a study of blood T cell repertoires in COVID-19. Assay: immunoSEQ multiplex PCR; the TCRdb copy retains only in-frame clones and omits some. The table includes 200,000 or so clones, roughly 85% detected once. The sample was peripheral blood. The receptors derive from a human donor with active or convalescent COVID-19. The donor label of this sample is uncertain.

The V gene is TRBV9, the J gene TRBJ2-7; 11 nucleotides align to TRBD1. Germline CDR1 SGDLS, CDR2 YYNGEE. The CDR3 spans 16 residues. J was trimmed by 5 bases and V by 4 bases; bases with no gene match: 11. CDR3 sequence reads: CASSPREGQGVDEQYF. CDR3 bases: TGTGCCAGCAGCCCCCGTGAGGGACAGGGGGTTGACGAGCAGTACTTC.

The chain employs TRBV19 and TRBJ2-1, with 7 positions matching TRBD2. Germline V CDR1 and CDR2: LNHDA, SQIVND (reference sequence). This CDR3 is built from 17 residues. V gave up 3 bases and J gave up 1 base; unmatched junction bases: 9. The CDR3 spells CASSIELAGVSYNEQFF. The CDR3 bases are TGTGCCAGTAGTATCGAGTTGGCGGGAGTGTCCTACAATGAGCAGTTCTTC. The full variable domain, in which reference TRBV19 and TRBJ2-1 provide the parts outside the CDR3, is DGGITQSPKYLFRKEGQNVTLSCEQNLNHDAMYWYRQDPGQGLRLIYYSQIVNDFQKGDIAEGYSVSREKKESFPLTVTSAQKNPTAFYLCASSIELAGVSYNEQFFGPGTRLTVL.

The CDR3, as DNA: TGTGCCAGCAGAACCTACAGGGTCTTGAGCAATCAGCCCCAGCATTTT. It translates to CASRTYRVLSNQPQHF. J is TRBJ1-5 and V is TRBV28; possibly TRBD1 for D (6 bases). The CDR3 loop spans 16 amino acids. V lost 6 bases to trimming and J lost 1 base, with 16 bases between them. In germline, CDR1 is MDHEN, CDR2 SYDVKM.

The V gene is TRBV12-5, the J gene TRBJ2-7, with TRBD2 matching 9 bases. V dropped 0 bases and J dropped 3; count of bases not matched to a gene: 6. CDR1 and CDR2 from the germline V gene are LGHNT and FRNRAP. This CDR3 spans 16 amino acids. The CDR3 sequence is CASGLVRWREGYEQYF. The CDR3 DNA is TGTGCTAGTGGTTTGGTACGATGGCGGGAGGGCTACGAGCAGTACTTC.

The CDR3 DNA reads as TGTGCCAGCAGCCAGGTGGCAGGTCACGAGCAGTACTTC. Translating it yields CASSQVAGHEQYF. The rearrangement links TRBV3-1 (or the pseudogene TRBV3-2) to TRBJ2-7; D remains unclear. Germline V lookup: CDR1 LGHDT, CDR2 YNNKEL (reference sequence). CDR3 length equals 13 residues. Trimming left V 3 bases short and J 5 bases short, with 11 bases between.

This chain uses TRBV7-6 with TRBJ1-2; no clear D gene. The length of the CDR3 is 17 residues. Trimming stripped 1 base from V and 2 bases from J, with 17 bases between. Germline CDR1 SGHVS, CDR2 FNYEAQ. CDR3 loop: CASSLEVPTEGNYGYTF. The CDR3 bases are TGTGCCAGCAGCTTAGAAGTACCGACGGAGGGAAACTATGGCTACACCTTC.

The rearrangement uses TRBV28 and TRBJ1-5; perhaps TRBD1 as D (6 bases). CDR1 is MDHEN and CDR2 is SYDVKM in the germline V gene. Trimming took 3 bases from V and 7 from J, leaving 16 bases between them. The CDR3 spans 15 residues. This chain's CDR3 is CASSLGQGFRQPQHF. CDR3 sequence (DNA): TGTGCCAGCAGTTTGGGCCAGGGGTTTAGGCAGCCCCAGCATTTT.

This chain uses TRBV19 with TRBJ1-6; a weak D match, TRBD1 (5 bases). Per germline, CDR1 LNHDA and CDR2 SQIVND (reference sequence). Trimming cost V 5 bases and J 4 bases, with 9 bases left between them. The CDR3 loop spans 14 amino acids. CDR3 in DNA: TGTGCCAGTAGTCTGGAGGGGTATAATTCACCCCTCCACTTT. Translated, it gives CASSLEGYNSPLHF. Full variable domain (rest looked up from reference TRBV19 and TRBJ1-6): DGGITQSPKYLFRKEGQNVTLSCEQNLNHDAMYWYRQDPGQGLRLIYYSQIVNDFQKGDIAEGYSVSREKKESFPLTVTSAQKNPTAFYLCASSLEGYNSPLHFGNGTRLTVT.

The chain uses TRBV19 and TRBJ1-5; 9 positions match TRBD1. CDR1 is LNHDA, CDR2 SQIVND, per germline (reference sequence). J gave up 12 bases and V 7 bases, and 13 bases lay outside the gene matches. The CDR3 is made up of 14 amino acids. In DNA form, the CDR3 reads TGTGCCAGTAAAATCAGGGACAGGGCCGTCCTCCAGCATTTT. Translated: CASKIRDRAVLQHF.

Only one count was recorded for this clone. The CDR3 DNA reads as TGTGCCAGCAGCTTAATTAAACAGGATGAGCAGTTCTTC. Amino acids: CASSLIKQDEQFF. The genes are TRBV7-3 and TRBJ2-1; maybe TRBD1 (5 bases). Germline V lookup: CDR1 SGHTA, CDR2 FQGTGA. The V gene lost 1 base and the J gene lost 8 bases, with 9 bases spanning the gap. The CDR3 runs to 13 residues.

The chain links TRBV3-1 (or the pseudogene TRBV3-2) to TRBJ1-6, with TRBD1 matching over 8 bases. This CDR3 contains 15 residues. CDR1 is LGHDT and CDR2 is YNNKEL in the germline V gene (reference sequence). With V trimmed by 5 bases and J by 8 bases, 8 bases remained unmatched. CDR3 coding DNA: TGTGCCAGCAGCGATACCGGGACAGGAGATTCACCCCTCCACTTT. It codes for CASSDTGTGDSPLHF.

The genes are TRBV2 and TRBJ1-6; D is perhaps TRBD1 (5 bases). CDR1 SNHLY and CDR2 FYNNEI come from the germline V gene. Trimming left V 1 base short and J 9 bases short, with 16 bases between. This CDR3 is 16 amino acids long. The CDR3 DNA follows: TGTGCCAGCAGTGAAGTTTCGGGCAGGGAAGGTTCACCCCTCCACTTT. Translating gives CASSEVSGREGSPLHF. Filled out from reference TRBV2 and TRBJ1-6, the complete variable domain reads EPEVTQTPSHQVTQMGQEVILRCVPISNHLYFYWYRQILGQKVEFLVSFYNNEISEKSEIFDDQFSVERPDGSNFTLKIRSTKLEDSAMYFCASSEVSGREGSPLHFGNGTRLTVT.

This chain connects TRBV21-1 to TRBJ2-1; TRBD2, the D gene given by the table, was not confirmed from the DNA. TRBV21-1 is tagged as a pseudogene. This CDR3 has 13 residues. CDR3 loop: CASGGGRKDEQFF. CDR3 nucleotide sequence: TGTGCCAGCGGTGGCGGGAGGAAAGATGAGCAGTTCTTC.